This entry concerns a single T cell receptor (beta chain). The target of this receptor is not known. No much larger clonotype is one base removed from it; base qualities were not supplied. The data belong to a study of beta chain features in type 1 diabetes (dated by TCRdb to 2016 to 2019). With regard to the full study: Mean age, gender distribution, total cell number and subset yield did not differ between patients and healthy donors. The study compared the TCRB repertoires of sorted circulating CD4+ T cell subsets in recently diagnosed type 1 diabetes patients with those in matched healthy donors. A total of roughly 100 million sorted cells were examined across all samples, and RNA yield correlated strongly with the number of cells per subset. Regulatory and stem cell-like memory subsets were isolated from only 8 patients and roughly eight healthy donors, whereas naive and central memory subsets came from all 28 donors. Results the study describes overall, beyond this receptor: Shorter templates might be favored by PCR, yet because patient and control samples were amplified and corrected together, any such skew would affect both groups equally. Fewer insertions and more nucleotide deletions at VDJ recombination sites were observed in patients with type 1 diabetes, implying thymic rearrangement abnormalities. A moderate but significant shortening of TCRB CDR3 length was observed in type 1 diabetes patients in all four CD4+ subsets. Because small numbers of individuals were included in the HLA sub-analyses, any influence of HLA type on TCRB rearrangement was left unresolved. Because cDNA was sequenced instead of genomic DNA, activated cells with high expression could be over-represented, although the groups did not differ in activation or CD3 levels. Naive, central memory and regulatory TCRB repertoires appeared to be more similar among patients than among healthy donors.

The High Capacity cDNA Reverse Transcription Kit was used to reverse transcribe all of the isolated RNA, meaning that expressed TCRB transcripts were what got sequenced. Deep immunoSEQ sequencing was performed on naive, central memory and regulatory T cell samples, with an average of around 3.5 million total reads per sample. Sorted cells were lysed in RLT buffer, and RNA was extracted using DNase-treated RNeasy Micro or Mini kits according to cell number. To prevent cross-contamination, every cell subset was processed on its own, while patient and healthy donor samples were processed together. TCRB sequences were amplified from cDNA with the immunoSEQ multiplex PCR, producing 87-bp fragments spanning the CDR3 region. The amplicons were sequenced using the Illumina HiSeq platform. Processing in the source paper ran as follows. PCR bias was corrected computationally using synthetic template baselines, and reads within Hamming distance 2 were collapsed, with unmergeable singletons discarded. By aligning reads against IMGT, V, D and J genes, CDR3 length, and insertions or deletions at six rearrangement sites were assigned. Within each subset, clonotype counts were normalized to the number of sorted cells before true diversity and Gini coefficients were calculated with the tcR R package. Repertoire sharing was quantified using the overlap coefficient calculated on TCRB nucleotide sequences. Out-of-frame TCRB sequences from naive cells were analyzed as a proxy for the pre-selection repertoire. In TCRdb, the immuneACCESS table is reduced to in-frame sequences with V and J assigned. These tables do not hold every clone; where another copy was compared, an unresolved V gene accounts for under half, and the others remain unexplained. That table furnishes V, J and clone size, whereas the DNA furnished D and trimming. The sample table contains around 430,000 clones; only one count was recorded for around 28% of them. About 0.065% of the sample rests with the top ten.

Reading the germline V gene gives CDR1 SGHTA and CDR2 FQGNSA. The CDR3 runs 14 amino acids, cysteine and phenylalanine included. Only CDR3 DNA remains: 42 bases, in frame from the first base. The V and J ends are trimmed by 5 bases and 0 bases, leaving 11 bases between them. Each donor gave one peripheral blood draw, roughly 0.12 L on average, collected into heparinised tubes. Naive, central memory, regulatory and stem cell-like memory CD4+ T cells were sorted on a BD FACSAria II using a panel including CD45RO, CCR7, CD25, CD127, CD95 and CD27. Purity was above 95% for every sorted population. PBMCs were isolated immediately by Lymphoprep density gradient centrifugation and stained directly without culture. Samples were stained and sorted in pairs, with one healthy donor and one patient per experiment, so that batch effects were minimized.

This sequence originates from a man in his late teens or twenties in good health. The sequenced material came from naive CD4+ T cells from blood. The sample's cell subset or site, from its label and the paper: true naive CD4+ T cells. The V and J segments used are TRBV7-2 and TRBJ2-7; the D gene remains uncertain. The DNA sequence is as follows: TGTGCCAGCAGCCCCCGGTACCGCTCCTACGAGCAGTACTTC. The resulting protein is CASSPRYRSYEQYF.